This entry features one T cell receptor (beta chain) sequence. Its target is not known. The CDR3 is made up of 15 amino acids. Germline V gives CDR1 MNHEY, CDR2 SVGAGI. V shed 1 base and J shed 4 bases, with 14 bases lying between them. Clones were read by immunoSEQ multiplex PCR, and TCRdb kept only the in-frame ones, dropping some. The sample yields under 55,000 clones, roughly 91% seen once. The source of the sample is a study of T cells in localized non-small cell lung cancer. Study-level results: Since sequencing was restricted to only one region of the tumor, intratumor heterogeneity remains a possibility. Clonality of T cells reached its maximum in uninvolved adjacent lung, surpassing tumor.

This chain joins TRBV6-5 and TRBJ2-7, with D perhaps matching TRBD1 (5 bases). This TCR was recovered from a woman between 40 and 69 years old with stage II lung adenocarcinoma. The source was PBMCs, collected before any cancer treatment. CDR3 DNA sequence: TGTGCCAGCAGTTACTGGGCCCAGGGCCATTACGAGCAGTACTTC. Translation: CASSYWAQGHYEQYF.